The 2 T cell receptor beta chains below were found in one sample sequenced in a study of beta chain features in type 1 diabetes. Study results and caveats: Significant though moderate, a shortening of TCRB CDR3s appeared in all four CD4+ subsets of Type 1 diabetes patients.

Their recognized antigens are unknown. Expressed TCRB transcripts were sequenced because the entire RNA isolate underwent reverse transcription. TCRdb keeps only in-frame clones here, not all; method: immunoSEQ multiplex PCR. The data contain approximately 260,000 clones, roughly 22% of them singletons. Sequencing was done on a sample of naive CD4+ T cells from blood. The receptors originated from a woman in her thirties or forties with type 1 diabetes.

This clone was seen only a few times. V and J are TRBV7-2 and TRBJ2-7; D may be TRBD2 (5 bases). V was clipped by 6 bases and J by 4 bases, with 19 bases between them. CDR3 length equals 15 residues. Germline CDR1 and CDR2: SGHTA and FQGNSA. This CDR3 reads CASRQAAGRSYEQYF. The CDR3 DNA reads as TGTGCCAGCAGGCAGGCCGCGGGCAGGTCGTACGAGCAGTACTTC.

V is TRBV7-2 and J is TRBJ1-5, with 7 nucleotides matching TRBD1. The CDR3 totals 16 residues. Trimming at V came to 5 bases and at J to 5 bases, leaving 12 bases not matched to a gene. CDR1 and CDR2 (germline): SGHTA, FQGNSA. CDR3 nucleotides: TGTGCCAGCAGCGTCACGGGGTTCCAGGGGGATCAGCCCCAGCATTTT. It encodes CASSVTGFQGDQPQHF.